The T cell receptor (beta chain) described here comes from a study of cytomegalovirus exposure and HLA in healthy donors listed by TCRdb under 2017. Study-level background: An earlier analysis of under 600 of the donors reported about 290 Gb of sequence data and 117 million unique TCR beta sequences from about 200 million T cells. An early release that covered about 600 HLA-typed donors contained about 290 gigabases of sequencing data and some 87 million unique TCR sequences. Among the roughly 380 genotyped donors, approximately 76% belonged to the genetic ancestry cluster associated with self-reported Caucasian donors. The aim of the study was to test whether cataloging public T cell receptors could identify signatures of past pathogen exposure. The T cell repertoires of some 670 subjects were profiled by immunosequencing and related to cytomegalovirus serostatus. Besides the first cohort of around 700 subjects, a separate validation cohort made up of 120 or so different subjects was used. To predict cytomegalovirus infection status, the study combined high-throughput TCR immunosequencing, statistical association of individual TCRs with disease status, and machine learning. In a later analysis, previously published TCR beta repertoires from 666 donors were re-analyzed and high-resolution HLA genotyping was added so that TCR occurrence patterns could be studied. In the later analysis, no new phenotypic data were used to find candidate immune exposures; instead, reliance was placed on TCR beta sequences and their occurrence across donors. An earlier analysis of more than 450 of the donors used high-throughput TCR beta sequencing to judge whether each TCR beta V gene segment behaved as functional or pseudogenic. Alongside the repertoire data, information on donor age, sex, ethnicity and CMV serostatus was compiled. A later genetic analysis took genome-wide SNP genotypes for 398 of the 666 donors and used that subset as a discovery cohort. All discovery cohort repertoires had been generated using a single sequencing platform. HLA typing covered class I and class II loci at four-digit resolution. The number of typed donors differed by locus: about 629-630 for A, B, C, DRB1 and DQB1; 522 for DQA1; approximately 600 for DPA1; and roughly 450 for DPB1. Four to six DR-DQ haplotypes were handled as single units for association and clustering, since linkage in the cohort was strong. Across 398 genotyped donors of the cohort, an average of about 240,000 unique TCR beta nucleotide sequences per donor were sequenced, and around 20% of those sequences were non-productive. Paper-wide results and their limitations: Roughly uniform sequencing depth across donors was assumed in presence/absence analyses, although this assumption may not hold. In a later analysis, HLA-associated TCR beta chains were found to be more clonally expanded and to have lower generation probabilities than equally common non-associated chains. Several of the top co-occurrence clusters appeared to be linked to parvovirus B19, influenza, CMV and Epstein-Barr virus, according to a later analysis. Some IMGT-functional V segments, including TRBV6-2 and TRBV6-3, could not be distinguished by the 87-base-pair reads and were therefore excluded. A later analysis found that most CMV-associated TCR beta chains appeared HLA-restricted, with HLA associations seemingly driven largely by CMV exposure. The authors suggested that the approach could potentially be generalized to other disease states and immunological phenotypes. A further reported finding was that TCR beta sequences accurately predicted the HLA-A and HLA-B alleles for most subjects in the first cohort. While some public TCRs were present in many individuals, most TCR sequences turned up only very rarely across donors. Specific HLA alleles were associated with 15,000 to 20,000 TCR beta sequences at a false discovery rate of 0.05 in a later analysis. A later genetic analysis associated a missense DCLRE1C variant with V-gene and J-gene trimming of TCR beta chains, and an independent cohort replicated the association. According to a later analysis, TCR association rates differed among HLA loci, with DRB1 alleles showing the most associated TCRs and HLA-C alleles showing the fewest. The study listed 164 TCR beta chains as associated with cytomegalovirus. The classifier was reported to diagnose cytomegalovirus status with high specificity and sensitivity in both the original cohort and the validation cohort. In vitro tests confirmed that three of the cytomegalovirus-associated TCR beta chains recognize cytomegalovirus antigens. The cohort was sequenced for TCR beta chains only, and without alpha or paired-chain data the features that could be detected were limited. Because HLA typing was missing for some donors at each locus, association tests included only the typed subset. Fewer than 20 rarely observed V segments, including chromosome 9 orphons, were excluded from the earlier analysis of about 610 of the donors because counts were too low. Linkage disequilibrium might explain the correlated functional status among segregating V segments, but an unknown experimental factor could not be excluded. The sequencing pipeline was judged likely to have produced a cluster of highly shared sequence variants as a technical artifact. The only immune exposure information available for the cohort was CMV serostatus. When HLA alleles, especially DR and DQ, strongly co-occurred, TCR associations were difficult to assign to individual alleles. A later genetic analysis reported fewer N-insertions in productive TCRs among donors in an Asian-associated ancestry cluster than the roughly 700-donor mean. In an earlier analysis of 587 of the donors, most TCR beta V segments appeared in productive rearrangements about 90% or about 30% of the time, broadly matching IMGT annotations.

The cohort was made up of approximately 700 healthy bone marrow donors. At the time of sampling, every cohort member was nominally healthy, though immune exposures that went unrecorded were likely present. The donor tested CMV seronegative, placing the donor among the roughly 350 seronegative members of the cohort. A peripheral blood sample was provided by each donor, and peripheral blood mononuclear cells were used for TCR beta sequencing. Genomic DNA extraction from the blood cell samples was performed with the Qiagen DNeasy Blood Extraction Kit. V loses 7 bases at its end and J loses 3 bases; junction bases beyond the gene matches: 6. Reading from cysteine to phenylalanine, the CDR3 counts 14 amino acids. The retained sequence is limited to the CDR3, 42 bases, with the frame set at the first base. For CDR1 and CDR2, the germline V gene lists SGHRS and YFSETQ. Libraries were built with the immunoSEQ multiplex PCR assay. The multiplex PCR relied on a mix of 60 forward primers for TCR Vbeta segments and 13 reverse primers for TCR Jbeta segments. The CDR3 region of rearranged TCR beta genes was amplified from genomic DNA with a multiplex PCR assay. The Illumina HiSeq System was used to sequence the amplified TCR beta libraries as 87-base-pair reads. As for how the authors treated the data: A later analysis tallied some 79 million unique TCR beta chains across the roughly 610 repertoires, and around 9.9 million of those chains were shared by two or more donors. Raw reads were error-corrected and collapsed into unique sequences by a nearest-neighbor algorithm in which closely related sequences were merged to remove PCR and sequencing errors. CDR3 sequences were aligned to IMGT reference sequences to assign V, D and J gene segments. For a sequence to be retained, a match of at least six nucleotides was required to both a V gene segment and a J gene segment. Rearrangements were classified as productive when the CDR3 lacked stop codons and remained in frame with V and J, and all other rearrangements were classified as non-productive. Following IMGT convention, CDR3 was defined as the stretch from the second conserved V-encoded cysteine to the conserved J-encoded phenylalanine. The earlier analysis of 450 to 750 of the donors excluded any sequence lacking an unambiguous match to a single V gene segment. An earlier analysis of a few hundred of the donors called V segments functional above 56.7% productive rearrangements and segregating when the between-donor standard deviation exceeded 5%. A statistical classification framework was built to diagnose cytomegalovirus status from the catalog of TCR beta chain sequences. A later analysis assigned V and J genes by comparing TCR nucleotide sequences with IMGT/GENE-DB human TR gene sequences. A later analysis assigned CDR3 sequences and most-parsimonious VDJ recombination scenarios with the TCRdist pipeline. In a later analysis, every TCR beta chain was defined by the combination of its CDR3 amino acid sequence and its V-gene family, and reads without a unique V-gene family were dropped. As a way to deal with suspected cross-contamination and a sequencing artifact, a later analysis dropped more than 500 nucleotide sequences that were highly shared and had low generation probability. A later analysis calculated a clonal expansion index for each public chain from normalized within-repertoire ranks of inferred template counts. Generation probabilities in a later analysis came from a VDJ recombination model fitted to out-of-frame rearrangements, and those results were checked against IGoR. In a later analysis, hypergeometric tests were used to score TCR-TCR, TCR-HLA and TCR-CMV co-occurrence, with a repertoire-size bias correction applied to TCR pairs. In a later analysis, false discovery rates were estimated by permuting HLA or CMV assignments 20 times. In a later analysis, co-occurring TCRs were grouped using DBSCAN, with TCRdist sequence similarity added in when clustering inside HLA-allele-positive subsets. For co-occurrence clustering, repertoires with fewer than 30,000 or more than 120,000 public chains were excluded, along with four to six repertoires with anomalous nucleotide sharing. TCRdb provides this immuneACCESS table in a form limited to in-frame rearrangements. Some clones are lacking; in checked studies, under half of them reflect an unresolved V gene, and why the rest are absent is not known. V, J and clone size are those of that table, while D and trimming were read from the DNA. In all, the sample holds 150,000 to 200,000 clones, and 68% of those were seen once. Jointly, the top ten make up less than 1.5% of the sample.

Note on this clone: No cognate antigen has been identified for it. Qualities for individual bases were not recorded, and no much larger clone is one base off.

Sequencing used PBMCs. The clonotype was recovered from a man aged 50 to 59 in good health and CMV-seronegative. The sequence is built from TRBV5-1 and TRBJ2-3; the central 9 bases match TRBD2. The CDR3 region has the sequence CASGPLAGTDTQYF. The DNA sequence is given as TGCGCCAGCGGCCCCCTAGCGGGGACAGATACGCAGTATTTT.